Only a few counts were recorded for the clone carrying this T cell receptor beta chain. This sample was included in a study of T-cell memory formation after mild COVID-19. Germline CDR1 LGHDT, CDR2 YNNKEL (reference sequence). V gave up 5 bases and J gave up 4 bases, with 2 bases separating them. The CDR3 is made up of 10 amino acids. Using its own MiXCR run on the 5' RACE reads, TCRdb lists one record per CDR3 protein. The table shows hundreds of thousands of distinct CDR3 sequences, with 15% to 17% occurring only once. This receptor was identified in an adult woman who had mild COVID-19 (a few samples of this study predate the infection). Cell type and time point are not known. The chain uses TRBV3-1 and TRBJ1-2; D gene uncertain. The specimen sequenced was PBMCs or a T cell subset sorted from them (not recorded which). In DNA form, the CDR3 reads TGTGCCAGCAGCACCTATGGCTACACCTTC. This gives the protein CASSTYGYTF. Full variable domain (remainder filled in from reference TRBV3-1 and TRBJ1-2): DTAVSQTPKYLVTQMGNDKSIKCEQNLGHDTMYWYKQDSKKFLKIMFSYNNKELIINETVPNRFSPKSPDKAHLNLHINSLELGDSAVYFCASSTYGYTFGSGTRLTVV.